These 8 T cell receptor beta chains were sequenced from one sample in a study of blood T cell repertoires in COVID-19. Profiled with immunoSEQ multiplex PCR; TCRdb holds only in-frame clones, not every one. The sample includes around 42,000 clones, about 91% of them seen just once. The sequenced sample consisted of peripheral blood. The receptors shown here come from a human donor in a cohort sampled during active COVID-19.

The count of this clone is one. This chain connects TRBV5-1 to TRBJ2-5; 10 bases are shared with TRBD2. Germline loops: CDR1 SGHRS, CDR2 YFSETQ. Germline trimming cut 0 bases from V and 3 bases from J; bases unmatched to any gene: 2. The CDR3 runs to 15 residues. CDR3 coding DNA: TGCGCCAGCAGCTTGGCCGGGACTAGCGAAGAGACCCAGTACTTC. Its translation is CASSLAGTSEETQYF.

This rearrangement joins TRBV29-1 to TRBJ2-1; 9 bases fit TRBD2. CDR3 length: 16 amino acids. Losses at the gene ends were 6 bases for V and 0 bases for J; bases not matched to a gene: 9. Looked up from germline, CDR1 is SQVTM and CDR2 is ANQGSEA. Written as DNA, the CDR3 is TGCAGCGTAGCCGGGACTAGCAGGAGCTCCTACAATGAGCAGTTCTTC. It codes for CSVAGTSRSSYNEQFF.

This chain joins TRBV7-2 and TRBJ2-1; 14 bases are a match to TRBD2. Per germline, CDR1 SGHTA and CDR2 FQGNSA. V lost 5 bases and J lost 7; bases outside the gene matches: 7. This CDR3 spans 16 amino acids. Written as DNA, the CDR3 is TGTGCCAGCAGCCCGCACCGGACTAGCGGGAGGAATGAGCAGTTCTTC. Translating gives CASSPHRTSGRNEQFF.

The chain has TRBV27 and TRBJ2-2; 12 nucleotides agree with TRBD1. V was clipped by 3 bases and J by 4 bases; unmatched bases: 3. CDR1 MNHEY and CDR2 SMNVEV come from the germline V gene (reference sequence). CDR3 length: 16 amino acids. The DNA for the CDR3 is TGTGCCAGCAGTTTGGGACAGGGGGCTGGCACCGGGGAGCTGTTTTTT. It codes for CASSLGQGAGTGELFF.

The V gene is TRBV7-2, the J gene TRBJ2-3; TRBD2 matches at 11 bases. The germline CDR1 and CDR2 sequences are SGHTA and FQGNSA. V dropped 5 bases and J dropped 2; count of bases not matched to a gene: 6. The CDR3 has 16 residues. The CDR3 region is CASSQISGGATDTQYF. CDR3 DNA sequence: TGTGCCAGCAGCCAGATTAGCGGGGGGGCCACAGATACGCAGTATTTT.

The gene calls are TRBV5-1 and TRBJ2-5; possible D gene TRBD1, 6 bases. V dropped 0 bases and J dropped 1 base, with 16 bases sitting between them. Germline V gene sequence: CDR1 SGHRS, CDR2 YFSETQ. This CDR3 has 17 residues. The CDR3 DNA reads TGCGCCAGCAGCTTGGGGGCGGTCGTGGGGGCCCAAGAGACCCAGTACTTC. This sequence encodes CASSLGAVVGAQETQYF.

V gene TRBV27 combines with J gene TRBJ2-5, with 9 bases identical to TRBD2. The germline CDR1 and CDR2 sequences are MNHEY and SMNVEV (reference sequence). Trimming cost V 6 bases and J 2 bases; bases outside gene matches: 4. The CDR3 loop spans 14 amino acids. The CDR3 here is CASSSGGKQETQYF. CDR3 sequence (DNA): TGTGCCAGCAGCAGCGGGGGGAAGCAAGAGACCCAGTACTTC.

This chain links TRBV18 with TRBJ1-6; 9 bases align to TRBD1. The CDR3 loop spans 15 amino acids. The V gene end was trimmed by 3 bases and the J gene end by 7 bases; junction bases not matched to a gene: 4. CDR1 is KGHSH and CDR2 is LQKENI in the germline V gene. The CDR3 reads CASSPRDRANSPLHF. The CDR3 DNA is TGTGCCAGCTCACCGCGGGACAGGGCCAATTCACCCCTCCACTTT.